This T cell receptor beta chain was sequenced during a study of blood T cell repertoires in COVID-19. Study-level information: Spain, Italy and the United States supplied samples that represented acute and convalescent COVID-19. In each case, the material was cDNA or gDNA derived from T cells, B-cell-depleted T cells, or PBMCs.

The J segment lost 4 bases and the V segment lost 5 bases, leaving 6 bases of the junction unmatched. This CDR3 has 14 amino acids. The germline gives CDR1 MNHEY, CDR2 SVGAGI. Original processing methods: Amplified reference gene primers provided the basis for estimating nucleated cell counts. Measured with immunoSEQ multiplex PCR; TCRdb has only the in-frame clones, and not every one. Clone size and the V and J calls come from that table; the DNA yielded D and trimming. The sample lists 95,000 or so clones; 80% to 90% were seen once. Patients at the Seattle site were enrolled during active infection and followed longitudinally.

The specimen sequenced was peripheral blood. The TCR sequence derives from a man older than 75 with COVID-19, enrolled during active disease. The chain recombines TRBV6-5 with TRBJ2-7, with 9 bases that match TRBD2. CDR3 loop: CASSRGGALYEQYF. Here the CDR3 DNA reads TGTGCCAGCAGTCGCGGGGGGGCCCTTTACGAGCAGTACTTC.